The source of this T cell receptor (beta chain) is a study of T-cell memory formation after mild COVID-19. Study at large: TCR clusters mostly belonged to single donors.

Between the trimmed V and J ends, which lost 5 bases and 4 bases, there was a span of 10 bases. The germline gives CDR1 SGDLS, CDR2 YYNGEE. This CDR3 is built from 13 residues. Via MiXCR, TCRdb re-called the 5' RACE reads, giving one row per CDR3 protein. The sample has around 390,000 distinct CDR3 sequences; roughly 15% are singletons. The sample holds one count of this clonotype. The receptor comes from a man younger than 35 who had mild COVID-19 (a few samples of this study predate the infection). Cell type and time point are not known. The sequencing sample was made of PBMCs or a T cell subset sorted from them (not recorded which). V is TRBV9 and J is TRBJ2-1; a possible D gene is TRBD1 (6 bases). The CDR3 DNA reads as TGTGCCAGCAGTTGGCAGGGGTACAATGAGCAGTTCTTC. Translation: CASSWQGYNEQFF.